This record covers a single TCR beta chain. What it binds is unknown. Germline CDR1 SGHNT, CDR2 YYREEE (reference sequence). The junction had 9 bases not matched to a gene; V was cut back by 4 bases and J by 7 bases. The CDR3 length is 16 residues. These data are taken from a study of T cell responses to AZD1222 COVID-19 vaccine. Study at large: The study pooled second doses at about 4 or about 12 weeks. Study-wide findings and caveats: AZD1222 recipients seropositive at baseline numbered only 6 or 7. In all cases, repertoires were sampled only after the peak T cell response.

The method was immunoSEQ multiplex PCR; TCRdb's version includes in-frame clones alone and lacks a portion of them. The table records under 140,000 clones, less than 90% of them present only once. The chain uses TRBV5-4 and TRBJ1-6; TRBD1 aligns across 9 bases. The receptor was isolated from an adult in good health. Sequencing was performed on peripheral blood, taken on day 0 of AZD1222 vaccination. CDR3 in amino acids: CASSTSQGAGNSPLHF. The CDR3 DNA is TGTGCCAGCAGCACTTCACAGGGGGCAGGGAATTCACCCCTCCACTTT.